Below are 20 T cell receptor beta chains sequenced from a single sample in a study of cytomegalovirus exposure and HLA in healthy donors. A multiplex PCR was run with 60 Vbeta primers and 13 Jbeta primers. Sequenced by immunoSEQ multiplex PCR; TCRdb stores in-frame clones only, minus some. The table lists 150,000 to 200,000 clones, about 82% of them singletons. Material: PBMCs. The receptor set was obtained from a woman aged 45-65 years in good health and CMV-seronegative.

This clone came up once. The V gene is TRBV4-1, the J gene TRBJ2-1, with TRBD2 matching 8 bases. This CDR3 spans 17 amino acids. The V segment lost 3 bases and the J segment 10 bases; nucleotides outside the gene matches: 17. Germline CDR1 MGHRA, CDR2 YSYEKL. CDR3 sequence reads: CASSHNPRGGGPNEQFF. The CDR3 DNA sequence: TGCGCCAGCAGCCATAACCCCCGGGGGGGAGGGCCTAACGAGCAGTTCTTC.

The chain is built from TRBV29-1 and TRBJ2-7, with D possibly being TRBD1 (6 bases). The CDR3 is made up of 13 amino acids. Looked up from germline, CDR1 is SQVTM and CDR2 is ANQGSEA. Trimming pared 5 bases from V and 6 bases from J, leaving 17 bases between. The CDR3 sequence: CSVPGHGPLEQYF. In DNA form, the CDR3 reads TGCAGCGTTCCGGGACATGGACCCCTCGAGCAGTACTTC.

The chain recombines TRBV5-1 with TRBJ2-7; D is undetermined. The CDR3 has 13 residues. Trimming stripped 2 bases from V and 0 bases from J, with 6 bases between. CDR1 is SGHRS, CDR2 YFSETQ, per germline. CDR3 DNA: TGCGCCAGCAGCTTAACATTCTCCTACGAGCAGTACTTC. It is translated as CASSLTFSYEQYF.

V is TRBV18 and J is TRBJ2-7, with 7 bases matching TRBD1. CDR1 and CDR2 (germline): KGHSH, LQKENI. The CDR3 is 13 residues long. V lost 5 bases, J lost 2 bases, and 3 bases stayed unmatched. The CDR3 reads CASSIDRAYEQYF. CDR3 DNA: TGTGCCAGCTCAATCGACAGGGCCTACGAGCAGTACTTC.

This clone has just one count. The chain recombines TRBV5-1 with TRBJ1-5; TRBD1 matches 7 bases. Germline values: CDR1 SGHRS, CDR2 YFSETQ. Germline trimming cut 4 bases from V and 4 bases from J; bases unmatched to any gene: 5. The CDR3 consists of 14 residues. The CDR3 here is CASSTGQPNQPQHF. The CDR3 DNA reads TGCGCCAGCAGCACGGGACAGCCGAATCAGCCCCAGCATTTT.

In DNA form, the CDR3 reads TGTGCCAGCAGTTTTGGACAGCGAGAGACCCAGTACTTC. Translating it yields CASSFGQRETQYF. The chain links TRBV7-2 to TRBJ2-5, with D possibly being TRBD1 (6 bases). The CDR3 spans 13 residues. Germline V gene data show CDR1 as SGHTA and CDR2 as FQGNSA. With 6 bases removed from V and 4 bases from J, the gap between germline ends came to 12 bases.

V and J are TRBV19 and TRBJ2-1; possibly TRBD2 for D (5 bases). CDR1 and CDR2 (germline): LNHDA, SQIVND (reference sequence). The CDR3 runs to 15 residues. Trimming pared 5 bases from V and 0 bases from J, leaving 11 bases between. This chain's CDR3 is CASSFGLSSYNEQFF. In DNA, the CDR3 is TGTGCCAGTAGTTTCGGACTCAGCTCCTACAATGAGCAGTTCTTC.

The chain combines TRBV6-6 with TRBJ1-1, with 7 bases aligning to TRBD1. The CDR3 has 15 amino acids. V lost 0 bases, J lost 1 base, and 2 bases stayed unmatched. The germline V gene encodes CDR1 MNHNY and CDR2 SVGAGI (reference sequence). The CDR3, as DNA: TGTGCCAGCAGTTACTCGGGACAGTCGAACACTGAAGCTTTCTTT. It is translated as CASSYSGQSNTEAFF.

The V and J genes are TRBV27 and TRBJ2-5; unclear D gene. There are 15 residues in the CDR3. Trimming took off 3 bases at V and 6 bases at J, with 17 bases between the two ends. Germline CDR1 MNHEY, CDR2 SMNVEV (reference sequence). CDR3 protein: CASSFSSQSLKTQYF. The CDR3 nucleotides read TGTGCCAGCAGTTTCAGTTCCCAGTCTCTCAAGACCCAGTACTTC.

The chain uses TRBV28 and TRBJ2-7, with D possibly matching TRBD2 (7 bases). The CDR3 length is 15 residues. Trimming removed 5 bases from V and 4 bases from J, with 18 bases in between. Per the germline V gene, CDR1 is MDHEN and CDR2 is SYDVKM. The CDR3 loop reads CASSISGGGQYEQYF. The CDR3 coding sequence is TGTGCCAGCAGTATCTCAGGCGGGGGCCAGTACGAGCAGTACTTC.

This clone was recorded only once. V is TRBV19 and J is TRBJ2-7; TRBD1 aligns across 9 bases. V lost 4 bases and J lost 6; bases outside the gene matches: 10. The CDR3 extends over 15 amino acids. Germline values: CDR1 LNHDA, CDR2 SQIVND (reference sequence). The CDR3 here is CASSTGQGRSSEQYF. Here the CDR3 DNA reads TGTGCCAGTAGTACGGGACAGGGAAGATCGTCCGAGCAGTACTTC.

The genes are TRBV4-2 and TRBJ2-7; 8 bases fit TRBD2. Trimming cost V 0 bases and J 3 bases; bases outside gene matches: 10. This CDR3 contains 17 residues. Germline V lookup: CDR1 LGHNA, CDR2 YNFKEQ. Here the CDR3 reads CASSQDTVGLAFYEQYF. The CDR3 DNA reads TGTGCCAGCAGCCAAGATACTGTCGGACTAGCTTTCTACGAGCAGTACTTC.

The CDR3 region is CASSPPGLLTDTQYF. CDR3 coding DNA: TGTGCCAGCAGCCCGCCGGGACTTCTCACAGATACGCAGTATTTT. V is TRBV7-9 and J is TRBJ2-3, with a possible D match to TRBD2 (6 bases). The length of the CDR3 is 15 residues. Trimming left V 5 bases short and J 2 bases short, with 14 bases between. CDR1 and CDR2 from the germline V gene are SEHNR and FQNEAQ (reference sequence).

The gene calls are TRBV27 and TRBJ2-5; TRBD1 agrees at 7 bases. Germline V gene sequence: CDR1 MNHEY, CDR2 SMNVEV (reference sequence). Losses at the gene ends were 6 bases for V and 2 bases for J; bases not matched to a gene: 6. The CDR3 is 14 residues long. CDR3 sequence reads: CASSPDRAQETQYF. CDR3 coding DNA: TGTGCCAGCAGCCCAGACAGGGCTCAAGAGACCCAGTACTTC.

This clone was observed once. The rearrangement uses TRBV4-2 and TRBJ2-1, with 11 bases lining up with TRBD2. V trimming: 1 base; J trimming: 8 bases; junction bases outside the gene matches: 7. Germline CDR1 is LGHNA and CDR2 is YNFKEQ. This CDR3 has 16 residues. The CDR3 coding sequence is TGTGCCAGCAGCCAAGGGGTAGTAGCGGGAGGGCATGAGCAGTTCTTC. The encoded protein is CASSQGVVAGGHEQFF.

V is TRBV6-5 and J is TRBJ1-2; TRBD1 agrees at 7 bases. J was trimmed by 2 bases and V by 5 bases; bases with no gene match: 5. The CDR3 spans 14 residues. Germline V gene lookup returns CDR1 MNHEY and CDR2 SVGAGI. CDR3 nucleotides: TGTGCCAGCAGTCCGGGACAGCTAAACTATGGCTACACCTTC. As protein: CASSPGQLNYGYTF.

The chain combines TRBV29-1 with TRBJ1-1, with D possibly being TRBD1 (5 bases). This CDR3 is 15 amino acids long. The V end lost 6 bases, the J end lost 1 base, and 18 bases lay between the germline ends. Germline V gene lookup returns CDR1 SQVTM and CDR2 ANQGSEA. The CDR3: CSVRSGSTENTEAFF. In DNA form, the CDR3 reads TGCAGCGTAAGATCAGGGTCGACCGAGAACACTGAAGCTTTCTTT.

V gene TRBV27 combines with J gene TRBJ1-2; 7 bases are a match to TRBD1. The CDR3 is made up of 13 amino acids. Germline trimming cut 4 bases from V and 7 bases from J; bases unmatched to any gene: 6. The germline V gene encodes CDR1 MNHEY and CDR2 SMNVEV (reference sequence). CDR3 in DNA: TGTGCCAGCAGTTCCGGGACAGCTGCTGGCTACACCTTC. It translates to CASSSGTAAGYTF.

The gene calls are TRBV6-4 and TRBJ1-3, with D uncertain. The CDR3 totals 17 residues. In germline, CDR1 is MRHNA, CDR2 SNTAGT. V was cut by 0 bases and J by 0 bases, with 12 bases left in between. The CDR3 reads CASSDSGSSLSGNTIYF. For the CDR3, the DNA is TGTGCCAGCAGTGACTCCGGGAGTTCGCTCTCTGGAAACACCATATATTTT.

The chain combines TRBV9 with TRBJ1-5; tentative D call: TRBD1 (5 bases). Germline CDR1 reads SGDLS; CDR2 reads YYNGEE. V lost 4 bases to trimming and J lost 7 bases, with 12 bases between them. This CDR3 has 13 amino acids. Written as DNA, the CDR3 is TGTGCCAGCAGCATTGGGGGGAACCAGCCCCAGCATTTT. Translated: CASSIGGNQPQHF.